The 9 T cell receptor beta chains below come from one sample, sequenced in a study of blood T cell repertoires in COVID-19. Generated by immunoSEQ multiplex PCR, the TCRdb table keeps only in-frame clones and is missing some. The sample holds over 300,000 clones, around 83% seen once. The sample consisted of peripheral blood. These receptors all come from a woman aged 45-65 years with acute or convalescent COVID-19.

The chain links TRBV2 to TRBJ2-1, with 16 bases aligning to TRBD2. Germline V lookup: CDR1 SNHLY, CDR2 FYNNEI. J gave up 9 bases and V 8 bases, and 7 bases lay outside the gene matches. CDR3 size: 15 residues. The CDR3 DNA reads TGTGCCAGCTCACCGGGGACTAGCGGGGGGGGTGAGCAGTTCTTC. It is translated as CASSPGTSGGGEQFF.

The chain joins TRBV27 to TRBJ1-2; TRBD1 agrees at 10 bases. Trimming took 3 bases from V and 5 from J; bases not matched to a gene: 12. Looked up from germline, CDR1 is MNHEY and CDR2 is SMNVEV (reference sequence). The CDR3 length is 17 residues. CDR3: CASSFFLTGGDTYGYTF. The DNA for the CDR3 is TGTGCCAGCAGTTTTTTCCTGACAGGGGGCGATACTTATGGCTACACCTTC.

This chain connects TRBV6-2 or TRBV6-3 to TRBJ1-1; 8 bases align to TRBD1. After removal of 5 bases from V and 5 bases from J, the junction contained 13 bases not matched to a gene. Germline CDR1 reads MNHEY; CDR2 reads SVGEGT. The length of the CDR3 is 16 residues. The CDR3 here is CASSPPTGEVNTEAFF. In DNA form, the CDR3 reads TGTGCCAGCAGTCCACCGACAGGGGAGGTAAATACTGAAGCTTTCTTT.

This clone was picked up a small number of times. This sequence joins TRBV7-2 and TRBJ2-2; 8 bases align to TRBD1. Losses at the gene ends were 4 bases for V and 7 bases for J; bases not matched to a gene: 8. Germline V lookup: CDR1 SGHTA, CDR2 FQGNSA. This CDR3 region has 15 residues. The DNA for the CDR3 is TGTGCCAGCAGCTCAAGACAGGGGCGGAACGGGGAGCTGTTTTTT. It yields the protein CASSSRQGRNGELFF.

V and J are TRBV2 and TRBJ1-5; no firm D call. There are 15 residues in the CDR3. CDR1 and CDR2 from the germline V gene are SNHLY and FYNNEI. The V end was cut by 6 bases, the J end by 0 bases, with 12 bases between. The CDR3 DNA follows: TGTGCCAGCAGCCGACAAGAATATAGCAATCAGCCCCAGCATTTT. It is translated as CASSRQEYSNQPQHF. Together with reference TRBV2 and TRBJ1-5, the CDR3 gives the full variable domain: EPEVTQTPSHQVTQMGQEVILRCVPISNHLYFYWYRQILGQKVEFLVSFYNNEISEKSEIFDDQFSVERPDGSNFTLKIRSTKLEDSAMYFCASSRQEYSNQPQHFGDGTRLSIL.

This clone was observed a handful of times. The chain recombines TRBV4-1 with TRBJ2-7, with D tentatively TRBD1 (6 bases). Germline V gene data show CDR1 as MGHRA and CDR2 as YSYEKL. The CDR3 consists of 16 residues. The V end lost 2 bases, the J end lost 3 bases, and 17 bases lay between the germline ends. The CDR3 region has the DNA TGCGCCAGCAGCCAATCGGGCAGGGGCGAGCTCTACGAGCAGTACTTC. This sequence encodes CASSQSGRGELYEQYF.

This rearrangement joins TRBV5-6 to TRBJ1-1; D uncertain. CDR1 is SGHDT, CDR2 YYEEEE, per germline. The CDR3 has 13 residues. With 0 bases removed from V and 3 bases from J, the gap between germline ends came to 6 bases. The CDR3 DNA sequence: TGTGCCAGCAGCTTGGTGCGCGACACTGAAGCTTTCTTT. This sequence encodes CASSLVRDTEAFF.

The chain carries TRBV18 and TRBJ1-3; unclear D gene. V lost 6 bases, J lost 1 base, and 7 bases lay in between. The CDR3 has 13 amino acids. Looked up from germline, CDR1 is KGHSH and CDR2 is LQKENI. CDR3 nucleotide sequence: TGTGCCAGCTCCCCCGGTTCTGGAAACACCATATATTTT. This codes for CASSPGSGNTIYF.

The rearrangement joins TRBV2 to TRBJ1-6; D uncertain. The CDR3 is 16 amino acids. The V end was cut by 1 base, the J end by 8 bases, with 15 bases between. Germline CDR1 reads SNHLY; CDR2 reads FYNNEI. CDR3 nucleotide sequence: TGTGCCAGCAGTGAAGGTTTACAGATCTCGGATTCACCCCTCCACTTT. This gives the protein CASSEGLQISDSPLHF. The variable domain in full, with the rest retrieved from reference TRBV2 and TRBJ1-6, is EPEVTQTPSHQVTQMGQEVILRCVPISNHLYFYWYRQILGQKVEFLVSFYNNEISEKSEIFDDQFSVERPDGSNFTLKIRSTKLEDSAMYFCASSEGLQISDSPLHFGNGTRLTVT.